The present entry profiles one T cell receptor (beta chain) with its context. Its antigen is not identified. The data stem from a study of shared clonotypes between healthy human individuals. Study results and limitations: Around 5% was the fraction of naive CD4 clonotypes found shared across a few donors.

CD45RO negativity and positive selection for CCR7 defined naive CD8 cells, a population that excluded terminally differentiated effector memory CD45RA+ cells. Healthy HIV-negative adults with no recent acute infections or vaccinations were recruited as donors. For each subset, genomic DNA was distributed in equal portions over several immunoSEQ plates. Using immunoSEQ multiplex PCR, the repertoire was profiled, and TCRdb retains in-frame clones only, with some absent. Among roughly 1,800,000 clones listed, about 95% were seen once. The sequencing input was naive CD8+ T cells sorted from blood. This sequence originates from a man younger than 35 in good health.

The CDR3 bases are TGTGCCAGCGGCGTGTGGGGGAGTTACGAGCAGTACTTC. It is translated as CASGVWGSYEQYF. The chain employs TRBV2 and TRBJ2-7; D may match TRBD1 or TRBD2 (5 bases each). Germline V lookup: CDR1 SNHLY, CDR2 FYNNEI. Trimming cost V 8 bases and J 4 bases, with 15 bases left between them. CDR3 length equals 13 residues.